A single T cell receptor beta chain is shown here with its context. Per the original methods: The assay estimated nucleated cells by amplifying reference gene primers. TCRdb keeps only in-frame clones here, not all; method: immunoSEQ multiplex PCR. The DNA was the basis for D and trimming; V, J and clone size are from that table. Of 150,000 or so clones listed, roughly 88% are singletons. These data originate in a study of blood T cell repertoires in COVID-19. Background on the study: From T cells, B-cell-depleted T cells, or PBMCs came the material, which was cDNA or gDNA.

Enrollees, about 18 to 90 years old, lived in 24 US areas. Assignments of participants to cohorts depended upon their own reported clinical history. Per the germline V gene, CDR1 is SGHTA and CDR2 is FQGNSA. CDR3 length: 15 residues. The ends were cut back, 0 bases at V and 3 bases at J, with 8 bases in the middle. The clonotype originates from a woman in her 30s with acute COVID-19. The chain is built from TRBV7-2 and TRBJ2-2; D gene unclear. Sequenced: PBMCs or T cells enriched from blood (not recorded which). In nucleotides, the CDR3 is TGTGCCAGCAGCTTAGCGCGTTTGGACACCGGGGAGCTGTTTTTT. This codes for CASSLARLDTGELFF.